This TCR beta chain was sequenced for a study of blood T cell repertoires in COVID-19. Background on the study: T cells, B-cell-depleted T cells, or PBMCs supplied cDNA or gDNA.

TCRdb's copy holds only in-frame clones and misses some; the assay was immunoSEQ multiplex PCR. The repertoire holds a few hundred thousand clones, with 83% as singletons. V was clipped by 6 bases and J by 5 bases, with 8 bases between them. This CDR3 has 12 amino acids. The V and J genes are TRBV12-3 or TRBV12-4 and TRBJ1-5, with D uncertain. The sequencing input was peripheral blood. The sequence was collected from a man in his 60s who had recovered from COVID-19. The CDR3 spells CASRILDQPQHF. The CDR3 nucleotides are TGTGCCAGCAGGATACTGGATCAGCCCCAGCATTTT.